The rows below give T cell receptor beta chains drawn from one sample of a study of graft-versus-host responses after intestinal transplantation. Here immunoSEQ multiplex PCR was the method, and the copy in TCRdb shows in-frame clones only, minus some. The sample holds about 91,000 clones, around 93% seen once. Their target antigens are unknown. Sequencing used unstimulated CD4+ T cells sorted from spleen or lymph node cells, obtained before transplant. The receptor set was obtained from a human donor who was the organ donor for an intestinal transplant. The CDR3 runs from the conserved cysteine through the conserved F or W. The D gene is left open where the match is weak. Only some rows state a clone size, as once, few, many or a class for expanded clones.

CASSSTGFLPYEQYF,TGTGCCAGCTCATCAACAGGGTTTCTACCCTACGAGCAGTACTTC,NA,NA,15,TRBV18,TRBJ2-7
CASSLGDRGAQETQYF,TGTGCCAGCAGCTTAGGGGACCGGGGGGCCCAAGAGACCCAGTACTTC,NA,NA,16,TRBV7-9,TRBJ2-5
CATSRDPTISNPSTDTQYF,TGTGCCACCAGCAGAGATCCTACCATTAGCAATCCTAGCACAGATACGCAGTATTTT,NA,NA,19,TRBV15,TRBJ2-3
CASSSTGLYGYTF,TGTGCCAGCAGTTCTACAGGGCTCTATGGCTACACCTTC,NA,NA,13,TRBV28,TRBJ1-2
CASSLLGGTGELFF,TGTGCCAGCAGCTTGTTGGGGGGAACCGGGGAGCTGTTTTTT,NA,NA,14,TRBV5-6,TRBJ2-2
CASSQDSGGTYGYTF,TGCGCCAGCAGCCAAGATTCGGGAGGTACCTATGGCTACACCTTC,NA,NA,15,TRBV4-1,TRBJ1-2
CASSPGQRTKWEKLFF,TGTGCCAGCAGCCCGGGACAGCGTACCAAATGGGAAAAACTGTTTTTT,TRBD1,NA,16,TRBV14,TRBJ1-4
CASNGQPNTEAFF,TGTGCCAGCAACGGACAGCCGAACACTGAAGCTTTCTTT,NA,once,13,TRBV6-6,TRBJ1-1
CASRSGTENTEAFF,TGTGCCAGCAGATCCGGGACAGAGAACACTGAAGCTTTCTTT,TRBD1,NA,14,TRBV27,TRBJ1-1
CASSLHKNRVYEQYF,TGTGCCAGCAGTTTACATAAAAACAGGGTCTACGAGCAGTACTTC,NA,NA,15,TRBV28,TRBJ2-7
CASSPEDSNQPQHF,TGTGCCAGCAGCCCGGAGGACAGCAATCAGCCCCAGCATTTT,NA,NA,14,TRBV28,TRBJ1-5
CASSPRTGLAAYNEQFF,TGTGCCAGCAGCCCCCGAACGGGGCTAGCGGCCTACAATGAGCAGTTCTTC,TRBD2,NA,17,TRBV7-9,TRBJ2-1
CASSVQGQHNKETQYF,TGTGCCAGCAGCGTACAGGGGCAGCATAATAAAGAGACCCAGTACTTC,NA,NA,16,TRBV9,TRBJ2-5
CASSRQGGQGLETQYF,TGCGCCAGCAGCCGCCAGGGCGGACAAGGGTTGGAGACCCAGTACTTC,NA,once,16,TRBV5-1,TRBJ2-5
CASSLTGGVGTQYF,TGTGCCAGCAGCCTAACAGGGGGCGTTGGTACGCAGTATTTT,TRBD1,NA,14,TRBV27,TRBJ2-3
CASSFLSGRTNEQFF,TGTGCCAGCAGTTTTCTTAGCGGGAGGACGAATGAGCAGTTCTTC,TRBD2,NA,15,TRBV27,TRBJ2-1
CASSTRGISYEQYF,TGTGCCAGCAGTACCAGGGGGATCTCCTACGAGCAGTACTTC,TRBD1,few,14,TRBV6-5,TRBJ2-7
CASSTTGFGYTF,TGCGCCAGCAGCACGACAGGGTTTGGCTACACCTTC,TRBD1,NA,12,TRBV5-1,TRBJ1-2
CASSLLTSGMNTGELFF,TGTGCCAGCTCACTGCTGACTAGCGGCATGAACACCGGGGAGCTGTTTTTT,TRBD2,NA,17,TRBV18,TRBJ2-2
CASNSNLDYEQYF,TGTGCCAGCAACTCCAACCTCGACTACGAGCAGTACTTC,NA,NA,13,TRBV28,TRBJ2-7
CAWSARISGNTIYF,TGTGCCTGGAGTGCGCGAATCTCTGGAAACACCATATATTTT,NA,NA,14,TRBV30,TRBJ1-3
CAWGLNSYEQYF,TGTGCCTGGGGGCTAAATTCCTACGAGCAGTACTTC,NA,NA,12,TRBV30,TRBJ2-7
CASSLQGARTTPGETQYF,TGCGCCAGCAGCTTACAGGGGGCGAGAACCACCCCGGGAGAGACCCAGTACTTC,TRBD1,NA,18,TRBV5-1,TRBJ2-5
CASTLTGGAFF,TGTGCCTCCACCCTGACCGGCGGCGCTTTCTTT,NA,few,11,TRBV30,TRBJ1-1
CASAPGVMNTEAFF,TGTGCCAGCGCACCAGGGGTTATGAACACTGAAGCTTTCTTT,NA,NA,14,TRBV27,TRBJ1-1
CASSLGGLAGQETQYF,TGCGCCAGCAGCTTGGGGGGACTAGCGGGACAAGAGACCCAGTACTTC,TRBD2,NA,16,TRBV5-1,TRBJ2-5
CSVESGWGPTDTQYF,TGCAGCGTTGAGTCAGGGTGGGGGCCCACAGATACGCAGTATTTT,NA,few,15,TRBV29-1,TRBJ2-3
CASSPPIPGGTGELFF,TGTGCCAGCAGCCCCCCAATCCCCGGGGGCACCGGGGAGCTGTTTTTT,NA,NA,16,TRBV9,TRBJ2-2
CASSTRGRFTYNEQFF,TGTGCCAGCAGCACCAGAGGAAGGTTTACCTACAATGAGCAGTTCTTC,NA,NA,16,TRBV6-4,TRBJ2-1
CASRGQAIQETQYF,TGTGCCAGCCGCGGACAGGCGATACAAGAGACCCAGTACTTC,TRBD1,NA,14,TRBV6-5,TRBJ2-5
CAAGNGLGYYGYTF,TGTGCGGCAGGGAACGGTCTCGGGTACTATGGCTACACCTTC,NA,NA,14,TRBV6-5,TRBJ1-2
CASSRSGGVITQYF,TGTGCCAGCAGCCGTAGCGGGGGGGTAATTACGCAGTATTTT,TRBD2,NA,14,TRBV5-4,TRBJ2-3
CASSRALLAGESYEQYF,TGTGCCAGTAGCCGAGCACTACTAGCGGGAGAATCCTACGAGCAGTACTTC,TRBD2,once,17,TRBV19,TRBJ2-7
CASSSGLAEQETQYF,TGCGCCAGCAGCAGTGGACTAGCGGAACAAGAGACCCAGTACTTC,TRBD2,NA,15,TRBV5-1,TRBJ2-5
CASGQETQYF,TGCGCCAGCGGTCAGGAGACCCAGTACTTC,NA,once,10,TRBV5-1,TRBJ2-5
CSSRLLGEGTEAFF,TGCAGCTCTCGACTTTTGGGGGAGGGAACTGAAGCTTTCTTT,NA,NA,14,TRBV29-1,TRBJ1-1
CASSGTSTDGGGTYEQYF,TGTGCCAGCAGCGGTACCAGCACCGACGGGGGGGGTACCTACGAGCAGTACTTC,TRBD2,NA,18,TRBV9,TRBJ2-7
CASRTGGTGELFF,TGTGCCAGTCGGACAGGGGGGACCGGGGAGCTGTTTTTT,TRBD1,NA,13,TRBV19,TRBJ2-2
CASRGAIIGELFF,TGTGCCAGCAGGGGGGCTATCATCGGGGAGCTGTTTTTT,NA,NA,13,TRBV25-1,TRBJ2-2
CASSRGGGSYNEQFF,TGTGCCAGTAGTCGCGGGGGGGGCTCCTACAATGAGCAGTTCTTC,TRBD2,NA,15,TRBV19,TRBJ2-1
CASSSYPGLAGGTDTQYF,TGTGCCAGCAGCTCTTACCCGGGACTAGCGGGGGGCACAGATACGCAGTATTTT,TRBD2,NA,18,TRBV7-8,TRBJ2-3
CASRNLGQVGETQYF,TGTGCCAGTAGGAACCTGGGGCAGGTCGGAGAGACCCAGTACTTC,NA,NA,15,TRBV19,TRBJ2-5
CASSPRGALNRGNEQFF,TGTGCCAGCTCTCCCCGGGGGGCTCTTAACCGAGGCAATGAGCAGTTCTTC,NA,once,17,TRBV18,TRBJ2-1
CASSLGHYNEQFF,TGTGCCAGCAGCTTAGGACACTACAATGAGCAGTTCTTC,NA,NA,13,TRBV7-3,TRBJ2-1
CASSEGVGQGVPDTQYF,TGTGCCAGCAGCGAGGGGGTAGGACAGGGGGTCCCAGATACGCAGTATTTT,TRBD1,NA,17,TRBV9,TRBJ2-3
CASSAGIPGLGRHEQYF,TGTGCCAGCAGCGCCGGAATACCGGGACTAGGACGTCACGAGCAGTACTTC,TRBD2,NA,17,TRBV9,TRBJ2-7
CASRDPRRNRGRLDEQYF,TGTGCCAGCAGAGACCCGAGGCGAAACAGGGGCCGTTTGGACGAGCAGTACTTC,TRBD1,NA,18,TRBV2,TRBJ2-7
CASSLQTGYTEAFF,TGTGCCAGCAGCCTTCAGACAGGGTATACTGAAGCTTTCTTT,TRBD1,NA,14,TRBV7-6,TRBJ1-1
CASSSLHQSGANVLTF,TGTGCCAGCAGTTCGTTACACCAATCTGGGGCCAACGTCCTGACTTTC,NA,NA,16,TRBV6-6,TRBJ2-6
CASSLAGQGGNYGYTF,TGTGCCAGCAGCTTAGCGGGACAGGGAGGCAACTATGGCTACACCTTC,TRBD1,NA,16,TRBV7-8,TRBJ1-2
CASSEFSTGALGNTIYF,TGTGCCAGCAGTGAATTTTCAACAGGGGCACTTGGAAACACCATATATTTT,TRBD1,NA,17,TRBV6-1,TRBJ1-3
CASSYSWGANTEAFF,TGTGCCAGCAGTTACTCGTGGGGCGCGAACACTGAAGCTTTCTTT,NA,few,15,TRBV6-5,TRBJ1-1
CASSAWASLDTQYF,TGTGCCAGCAGTGCTTGGGCTAGCTTGGATACGCAGTATTTT,NA,once,14,TRBV25-1,TRBJ2-3